This T cell receptor beta chain was captured in a study of PD-L1 blockade in urothelial cancer. Background on the study: Men with urothelial cancer arising in the bladder made up most of the 29 patients. At 6 weeks and at 3 weeks (second dose) after treatment start, blood was analyzed. Per blood sample, T cells had a median of around 150,000.

Time point described: pretreatment peripheral blood. The CDR3 is made up of 13 amino acids. V lost 4 bases to trimming and J lost 1 base, with 8 bases between them. In germline, CDR1 is MNHEY, CDR2 SVGAGI. The protocol was immunoSEQ multiplex PCR, while the TCRdb copy is restricted to in-frame clones and leaves out a portion. In the table there are tens of thousands of clones, nearly 90% of which are singletons. Specimen: PBMCs, collected around atezolizumab (anti-PD-L1) treatment. This chain uses TRBV6-5 with TRBJ2-7; the D gene is possibly TRBD1 (6 bases). The sequence came from a man aged 60 to 69 with urothelial cancer. The CDR3 nucleotides are TGTGCCAGCAGTTCAGGACAGTCCTACGAGCAGTACTTC. Translation gives CASSSGQSYEQYF.